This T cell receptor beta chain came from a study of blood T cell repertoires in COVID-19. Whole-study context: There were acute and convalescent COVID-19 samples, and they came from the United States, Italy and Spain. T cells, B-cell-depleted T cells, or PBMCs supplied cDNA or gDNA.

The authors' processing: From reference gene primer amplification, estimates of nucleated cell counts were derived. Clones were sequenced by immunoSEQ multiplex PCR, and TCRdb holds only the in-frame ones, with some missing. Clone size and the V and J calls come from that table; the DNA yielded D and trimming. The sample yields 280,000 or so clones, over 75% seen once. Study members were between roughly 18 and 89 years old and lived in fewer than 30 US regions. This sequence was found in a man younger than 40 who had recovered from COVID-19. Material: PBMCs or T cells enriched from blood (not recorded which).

CDR3 in amino acids: CASSFGGKVAEAFF. In nucleotides, the CDR3 is TGTGCCAGCAGCTTTGGAGGAAAGGTCGCTGAAGCTTTCTTT. The chain links TRBV7-9 to TRBJ1-1; the D is unclear. Trimming left V 3 bases short and J 6 bases short, with 14 bases between. The CDR3 is 14 amino acids. The germline V gene encodes CDR1 SEHNR and CDR2 FQNEAQ (reference sequence).